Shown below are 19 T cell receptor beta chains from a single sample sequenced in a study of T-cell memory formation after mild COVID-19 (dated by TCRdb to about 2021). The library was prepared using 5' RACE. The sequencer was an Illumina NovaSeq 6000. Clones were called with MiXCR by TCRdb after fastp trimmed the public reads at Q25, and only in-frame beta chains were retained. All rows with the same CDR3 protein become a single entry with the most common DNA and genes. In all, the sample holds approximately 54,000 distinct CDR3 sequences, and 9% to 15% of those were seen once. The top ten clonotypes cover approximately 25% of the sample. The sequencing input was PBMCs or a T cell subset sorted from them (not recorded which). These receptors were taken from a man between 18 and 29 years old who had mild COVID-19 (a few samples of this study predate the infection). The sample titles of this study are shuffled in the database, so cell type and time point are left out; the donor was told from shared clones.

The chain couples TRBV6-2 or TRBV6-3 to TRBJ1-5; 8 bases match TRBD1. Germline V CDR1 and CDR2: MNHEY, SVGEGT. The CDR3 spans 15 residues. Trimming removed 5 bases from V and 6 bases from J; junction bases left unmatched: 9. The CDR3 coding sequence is TGTGCCAGCAGTCGCGGAGGACAGGGAAGTCAGCCCCAGCATTTT. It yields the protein CASSRGGQGSQPQHF.

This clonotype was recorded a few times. The CDR3 coding sequence is TGCAGTGCTAGAGATGGGACAGGGGGCAGATATAATGAAAAACTGTTTTTT. The encoded protein is CSARDGTGGRYNEKLFF. This chain uses TRBV20-1 with TRBJ1-4, with 12 bases aligning to TRBD1. CDR3 length: 17 amino acids. V lost 0 bases, J lost 4 bases, and 6 bases stayed unmatched. Germline V gene lookup returns CDR1 DFQATT and CDR2 SNEGSKA (reference sequence).

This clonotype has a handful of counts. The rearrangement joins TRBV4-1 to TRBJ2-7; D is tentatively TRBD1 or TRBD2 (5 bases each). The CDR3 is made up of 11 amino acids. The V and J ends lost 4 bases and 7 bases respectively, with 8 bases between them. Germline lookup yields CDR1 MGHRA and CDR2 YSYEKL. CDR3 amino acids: CASSLEGEQYF. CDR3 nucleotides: TGCGCCAGCAGCCTTGAGGGGGAGCAGTACTTC.

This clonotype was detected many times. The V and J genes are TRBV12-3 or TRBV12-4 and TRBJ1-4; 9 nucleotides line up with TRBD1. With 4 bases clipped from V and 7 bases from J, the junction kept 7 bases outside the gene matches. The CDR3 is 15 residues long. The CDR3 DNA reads TGTGCCAGCAGTTCCGGGACAGGGTTGAGTGAAAAACTGTTTTTT. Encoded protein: CASSSGTGLSEKLFF.

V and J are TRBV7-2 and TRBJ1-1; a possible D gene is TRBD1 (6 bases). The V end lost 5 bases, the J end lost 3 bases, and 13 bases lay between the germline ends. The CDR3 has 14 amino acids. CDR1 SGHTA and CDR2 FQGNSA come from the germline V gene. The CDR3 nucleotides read TGTGCCAGCAGCATAGGGGGGGGCCACACTGAAGCTTTCTTT. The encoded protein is CASSIGGGHTEAFF.

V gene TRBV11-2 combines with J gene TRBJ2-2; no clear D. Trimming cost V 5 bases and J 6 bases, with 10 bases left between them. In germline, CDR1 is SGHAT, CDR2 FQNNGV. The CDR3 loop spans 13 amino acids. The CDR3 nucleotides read TGTGCCAGCAGCAAGACACTACCCGGGGAGCTGTTTTTT. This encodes CASSKTLPGELFF.

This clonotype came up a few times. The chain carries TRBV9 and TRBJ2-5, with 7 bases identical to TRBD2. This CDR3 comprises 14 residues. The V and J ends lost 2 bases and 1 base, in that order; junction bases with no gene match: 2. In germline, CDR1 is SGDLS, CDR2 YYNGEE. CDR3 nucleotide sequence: TGTGCCAGCAGCGTCGGGGGGACCCAAGAGACCCAGTACTTC. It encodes CASSVGGTQETQYF.

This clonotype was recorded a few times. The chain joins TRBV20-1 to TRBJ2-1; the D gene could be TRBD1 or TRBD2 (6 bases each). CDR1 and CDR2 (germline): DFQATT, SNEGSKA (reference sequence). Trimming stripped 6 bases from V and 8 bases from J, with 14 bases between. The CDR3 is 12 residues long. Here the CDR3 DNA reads TGCAGTGCCAGACTGGGGGGCGATGAGCAGTTCTTC. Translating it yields CSARLGGDEQFF.

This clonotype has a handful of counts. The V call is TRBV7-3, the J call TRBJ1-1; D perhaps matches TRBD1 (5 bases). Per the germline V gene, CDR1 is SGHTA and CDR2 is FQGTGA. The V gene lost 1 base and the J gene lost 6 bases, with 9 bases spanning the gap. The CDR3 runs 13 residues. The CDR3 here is CASSLIQGSEAFF. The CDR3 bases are TGTGCCAGCAGCTTAATTCAGGGTTCTGAAGCTTTCTTT.

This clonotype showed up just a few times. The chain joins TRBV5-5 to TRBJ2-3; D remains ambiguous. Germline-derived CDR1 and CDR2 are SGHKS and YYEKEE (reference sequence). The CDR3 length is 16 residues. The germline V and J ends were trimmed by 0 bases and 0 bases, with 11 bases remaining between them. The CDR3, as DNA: TGTGCCAGCAGCTTGGGGACGCAAACGAGCACAGATACGCAGTATTTT. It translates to CASSLGTQTSTDTQYF.

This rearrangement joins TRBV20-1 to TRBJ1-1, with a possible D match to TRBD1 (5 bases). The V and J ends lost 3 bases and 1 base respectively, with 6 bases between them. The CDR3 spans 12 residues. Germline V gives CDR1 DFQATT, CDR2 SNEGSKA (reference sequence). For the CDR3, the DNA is TGCAGTGCTAGCCAGGGGAACACTGAAGCTTTCTTT. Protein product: CSASQGNTEAFF.

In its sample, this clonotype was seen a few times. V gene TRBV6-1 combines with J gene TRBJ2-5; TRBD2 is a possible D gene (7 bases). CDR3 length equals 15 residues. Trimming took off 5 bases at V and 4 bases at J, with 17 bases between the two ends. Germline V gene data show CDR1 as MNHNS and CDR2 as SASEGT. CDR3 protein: CASSPQGRGGETQYF. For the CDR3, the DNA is TGTGCCAGCAGTCCCCAGGGGAGGGGGGGAGAGACCCAGTACTTC.

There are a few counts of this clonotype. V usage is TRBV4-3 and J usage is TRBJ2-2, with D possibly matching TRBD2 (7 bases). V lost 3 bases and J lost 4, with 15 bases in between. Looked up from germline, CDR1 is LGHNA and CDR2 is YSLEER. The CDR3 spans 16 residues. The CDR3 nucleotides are TGCGCCAGCAGCCACCGGGGGGCGTTCCCCACCGGGGAGCTGTTTTTT. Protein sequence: CASSHRGAFPTGELFF.

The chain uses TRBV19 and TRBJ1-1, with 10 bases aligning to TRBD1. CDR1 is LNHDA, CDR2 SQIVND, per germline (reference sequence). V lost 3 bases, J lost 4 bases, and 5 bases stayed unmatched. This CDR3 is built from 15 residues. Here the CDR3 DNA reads TGTGCCAGTAGTATCGGGACAGGGGTGATCACTGAAGCTTTCTTT. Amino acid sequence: CASSIGTGVITEAFF.

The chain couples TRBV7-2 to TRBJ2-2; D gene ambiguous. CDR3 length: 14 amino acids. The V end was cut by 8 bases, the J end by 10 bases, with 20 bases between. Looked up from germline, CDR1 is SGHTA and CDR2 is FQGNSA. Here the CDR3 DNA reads TGTGCCAGCGAACCGGCCTACCCCGACGAGGAGCTGTTTTTT. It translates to CASEPAYPDEELFF.

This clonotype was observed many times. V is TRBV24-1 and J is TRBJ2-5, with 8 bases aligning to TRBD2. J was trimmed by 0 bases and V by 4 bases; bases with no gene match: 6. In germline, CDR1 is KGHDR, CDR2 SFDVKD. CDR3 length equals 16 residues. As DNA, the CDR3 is TGTGCCACCAGTGAGGGGTTACTAGCGGACCAAGAGACCCAGTACTTC. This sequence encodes CATSEGLLADQETQYF.

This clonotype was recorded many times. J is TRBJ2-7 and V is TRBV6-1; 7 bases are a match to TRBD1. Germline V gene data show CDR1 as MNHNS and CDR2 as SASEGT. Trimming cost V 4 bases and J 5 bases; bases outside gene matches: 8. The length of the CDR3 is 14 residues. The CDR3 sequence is CASSARQGWDEQYF. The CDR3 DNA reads TGTGCCAGCAGTGCTCGACAGGGCTGGGACGAGCAGTACTTC.

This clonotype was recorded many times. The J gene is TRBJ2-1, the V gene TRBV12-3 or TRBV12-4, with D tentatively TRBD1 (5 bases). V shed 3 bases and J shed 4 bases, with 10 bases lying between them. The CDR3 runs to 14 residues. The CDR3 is CASSLPYRYNEQFF. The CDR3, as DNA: TGTGCCAGCAGTTTGCCCTACAGGTACAATGAGCAGTTCTTC.

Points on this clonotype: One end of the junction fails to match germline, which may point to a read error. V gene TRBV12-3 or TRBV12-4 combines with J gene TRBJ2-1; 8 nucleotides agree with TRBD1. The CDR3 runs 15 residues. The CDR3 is CDSRSSGGYYNEQLF. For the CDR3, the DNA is TGTGACAGCAGGTCCTCAGGGGGCTACTACAATGAGCAGCTCTTC.